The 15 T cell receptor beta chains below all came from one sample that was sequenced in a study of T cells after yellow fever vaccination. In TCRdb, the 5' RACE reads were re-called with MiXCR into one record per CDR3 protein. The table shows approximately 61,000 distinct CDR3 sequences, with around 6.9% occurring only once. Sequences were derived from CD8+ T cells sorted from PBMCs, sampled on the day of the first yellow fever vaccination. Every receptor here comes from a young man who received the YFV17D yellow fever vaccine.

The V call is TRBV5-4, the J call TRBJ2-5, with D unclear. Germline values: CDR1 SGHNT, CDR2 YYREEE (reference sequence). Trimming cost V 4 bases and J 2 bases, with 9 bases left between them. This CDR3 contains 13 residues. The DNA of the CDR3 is TGTGCCAGCAGCCCGGACGAACAAGAGACCCAGTACTTC. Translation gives CASSPDEQETQYF.

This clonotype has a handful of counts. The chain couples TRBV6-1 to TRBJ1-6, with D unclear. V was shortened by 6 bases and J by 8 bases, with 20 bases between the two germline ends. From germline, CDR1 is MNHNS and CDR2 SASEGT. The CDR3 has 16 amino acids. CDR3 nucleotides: TGTGCCAGCAGCACCGAGGGTGCAGACGCCGATTCACCCCTCCACTTT. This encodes CASSTEGADADSPLHF.

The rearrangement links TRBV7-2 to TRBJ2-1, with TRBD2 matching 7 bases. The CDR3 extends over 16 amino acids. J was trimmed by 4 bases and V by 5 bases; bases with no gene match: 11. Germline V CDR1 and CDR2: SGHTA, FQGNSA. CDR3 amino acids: CASSRLTAGIYNEQFF. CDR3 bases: TGTGCCAGCAGCCGCTTAACAGCGGGGATATACAATGAGCAGTTCTTC. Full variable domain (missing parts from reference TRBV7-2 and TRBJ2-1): GAGVSQSPSNKVTEKGKDVELRCDPISGHTALYWYRQSLGQGLEFLIYFQGNSAPDKSGLPSDRFSAERTGGSVSTLTIQRTQQEDSAVYLCASSRLTAGIYNEQFFGPGTRLTVL.

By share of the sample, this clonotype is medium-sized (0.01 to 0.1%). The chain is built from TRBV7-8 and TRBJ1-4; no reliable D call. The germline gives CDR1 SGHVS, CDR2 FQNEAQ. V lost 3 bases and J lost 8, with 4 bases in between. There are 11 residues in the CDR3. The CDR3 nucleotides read TGTGCCAGCAGCTTTGGGGAAAAACTGTTTTTT. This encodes CASSFGEKLFF.

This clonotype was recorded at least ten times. CDR3 region: CSVEVIGAAFF. In DNA, the CDR3 is TGCAGCGTTGAAGTGATAGGGGCGGCTTTCTTT. The chain carries TRBV29-1 and TRBJ1-1; D may be TRBD1 (5 bases). In germline, CDR1 is SQVTM, CDR2 ANQGSEA. V gave up 1 base and J gave up 11 bases, with 11 bases separating them. There are 11 residues in the CDR3.

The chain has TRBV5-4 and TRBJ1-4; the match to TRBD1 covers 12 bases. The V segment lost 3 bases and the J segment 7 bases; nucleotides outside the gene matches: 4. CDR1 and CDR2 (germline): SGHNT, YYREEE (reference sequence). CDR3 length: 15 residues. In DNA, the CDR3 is TGTGCCAGCAGCTGGGGGACAGGGGGCTTTGAAAAACTGTTTTTT. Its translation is CASSWGTGGFEKLFF.

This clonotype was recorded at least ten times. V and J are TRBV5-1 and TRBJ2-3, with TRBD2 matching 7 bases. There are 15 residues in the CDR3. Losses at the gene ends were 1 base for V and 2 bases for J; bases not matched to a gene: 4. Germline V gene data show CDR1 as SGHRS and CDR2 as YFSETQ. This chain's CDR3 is CASSLSGGATDTQYF. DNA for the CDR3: TGCGCCAGCAGCTTGTCGGGGGGTGCCACAGATACGCAGTATTTT.

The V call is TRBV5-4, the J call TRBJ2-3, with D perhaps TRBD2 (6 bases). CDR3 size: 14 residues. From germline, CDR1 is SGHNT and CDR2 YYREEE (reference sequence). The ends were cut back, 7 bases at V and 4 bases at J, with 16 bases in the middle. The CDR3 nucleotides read TGTGCCAGCCAGCAGGCGGGGCAATCAGATACGCAGTATTTT. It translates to CASQQAGQSDTQYF.

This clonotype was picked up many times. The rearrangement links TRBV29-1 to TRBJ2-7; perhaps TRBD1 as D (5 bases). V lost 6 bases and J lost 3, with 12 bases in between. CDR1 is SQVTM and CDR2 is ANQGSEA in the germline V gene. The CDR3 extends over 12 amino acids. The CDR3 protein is CSVVTDFYEQYF. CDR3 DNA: TGCAGCGTGGTGACAGATTTCTACGAGCAGTACTTC.

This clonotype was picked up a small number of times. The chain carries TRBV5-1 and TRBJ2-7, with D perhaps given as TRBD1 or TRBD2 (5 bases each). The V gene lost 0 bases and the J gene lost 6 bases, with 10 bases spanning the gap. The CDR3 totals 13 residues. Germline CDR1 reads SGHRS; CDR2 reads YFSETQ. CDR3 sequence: CASSLGGAGEQYV. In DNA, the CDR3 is TGCGCCAGCAGCTTGGGAGGGGCCGGCGAGCAGTACGTC.

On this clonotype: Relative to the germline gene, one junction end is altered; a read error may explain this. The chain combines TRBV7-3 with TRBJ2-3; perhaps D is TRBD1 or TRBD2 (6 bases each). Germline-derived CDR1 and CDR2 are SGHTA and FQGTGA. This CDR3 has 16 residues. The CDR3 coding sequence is TGCGCCAGCAGCTCCCTGGGGGGCCTGAGCACTGATACGCACTATTTT. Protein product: CASSSLGGLSTDTHYF.

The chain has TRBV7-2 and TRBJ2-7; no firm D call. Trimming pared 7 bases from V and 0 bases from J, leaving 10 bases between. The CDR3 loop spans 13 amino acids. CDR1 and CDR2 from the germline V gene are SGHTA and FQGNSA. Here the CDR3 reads CASTSHPSYEQYF. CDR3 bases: TGTGCCAGCACCTCCCATCCCTCCTACGAGCAGTACTTC.

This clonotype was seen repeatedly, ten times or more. The CDR3 bases are TGTGCCAGCAGTGATGGAGAAATTCGGGACAGGGTTGTTTGGGGGGACTCTCAGCCCCAGCATTTT. It yields the protein CASSDGEIRDRVVWGDSQPQHF. The J gene is TRBJ1-5, the V gene TRBV6-1, with 9 bases matching TRBD1. Germline V CDR1 and CDR2: MNHNS, SASEGT. This CDR3 spans 22 amino acids. The V and J ends lost 3 bases and 6 bases, in that order; junction bases with no gene match: 27.

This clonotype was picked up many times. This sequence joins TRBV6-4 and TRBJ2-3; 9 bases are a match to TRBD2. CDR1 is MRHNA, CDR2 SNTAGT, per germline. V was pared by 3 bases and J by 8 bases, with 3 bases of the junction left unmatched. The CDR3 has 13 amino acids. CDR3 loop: CASSDKTSGTQYF. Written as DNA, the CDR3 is TGTGCCAGCAGTGATAAGACTAGCGGTACGCAGTATTTT.

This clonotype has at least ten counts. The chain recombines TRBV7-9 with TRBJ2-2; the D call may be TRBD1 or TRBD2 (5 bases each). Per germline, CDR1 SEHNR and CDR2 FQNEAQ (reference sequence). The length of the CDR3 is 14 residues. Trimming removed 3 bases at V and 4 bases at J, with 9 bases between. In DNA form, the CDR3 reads TGTGCCAGCAGCTTCAGGGCGGGCACCGGGGAGCTGTTTTTT. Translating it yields CASSFRAGTGELFF.